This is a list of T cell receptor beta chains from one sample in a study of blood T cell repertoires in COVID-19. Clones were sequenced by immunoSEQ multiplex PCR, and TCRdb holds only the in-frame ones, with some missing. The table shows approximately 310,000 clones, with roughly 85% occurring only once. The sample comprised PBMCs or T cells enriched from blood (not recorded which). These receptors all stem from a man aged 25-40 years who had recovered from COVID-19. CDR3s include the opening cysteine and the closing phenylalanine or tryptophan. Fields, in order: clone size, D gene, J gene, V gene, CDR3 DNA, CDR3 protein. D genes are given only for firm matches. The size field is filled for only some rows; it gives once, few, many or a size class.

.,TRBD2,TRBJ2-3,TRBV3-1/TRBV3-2,TGTGCCAGCAGCCAAGATTCGGGACTAGCGGGAGAAACCACAGATACGCAGTATTTT,CASSQDSGLAGETTDTQYF
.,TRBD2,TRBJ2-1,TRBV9,TGTGCCAGCAGCCCTCAGAGCGGGGGGGCCGGCAATGAGCAGTTCTTC,CASSPQSGGAGNEQFF
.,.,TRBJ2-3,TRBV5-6,TGTGCCAGCAGCTTGAGGGCGGGGAACACAGATACGCAGTATTTT,CASSLRAGNTDTQYF
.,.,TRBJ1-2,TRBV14,TGTGCCAGCAGACTAAGACAGAGCTATGGCTACACCTTC,CASRLRQSYGYTF
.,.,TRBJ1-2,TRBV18,TGTGCCAGCTCACCCGCCCAACAGGGCCATAGCTATGGCTACACCTTC,CASSPAQQGHSYGYTF
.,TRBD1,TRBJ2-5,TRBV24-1,TGTGCCACCAGTGACCCTAGGCTGGACAGGGGGCATGGAGAGACCCAGTACTTC,CATSDPRLDRGHGETQYF
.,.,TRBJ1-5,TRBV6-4,TGTGCCAGCAGTGAGGAGCAGGGTCCTCAGCCCCAGCATTTT,CASSEEQGPQPQHF
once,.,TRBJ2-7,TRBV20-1,TGCAGTGCTAGGGGCAACTCCGAGCAGTACTTC,CSARGNSEQYF
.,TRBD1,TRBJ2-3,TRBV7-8,TGTGCCAGCAGGAGGACAGGGGCCGCAGATACGCAGTATTTT,CASRRTGAADTQYF
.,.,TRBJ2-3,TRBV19,TGTGCCAGTAGTATGGGGCAACAGGCCACAGATACGCAGTATTTT,CASSMGQQATDTQYF
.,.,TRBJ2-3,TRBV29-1,TGCAGCGTTGAAATCCTCCCGGGGGTAGATACGCAGTATTTT,CSVEILPGVDTQYF
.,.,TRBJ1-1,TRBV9,TGTGCCAGCAGCGTAGAAGGCAGTAACTATCCCCGCGAAGCTTTCTTT,CASSVEGSNYPREAFF
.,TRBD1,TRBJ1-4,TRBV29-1,TGCAGCGTTGTGGGAGGACAGGGGGAAAAACTGTTTTTT,CSVVGGQGEKLFF
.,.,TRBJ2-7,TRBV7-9,TGTGCCAGCAGCCTGTTATACGAGCAGTACTTC,CASSLLYEQYF
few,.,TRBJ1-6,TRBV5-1,TGCGCCAGCAGCTTGAACACATACCTCAGGGATTCACCCCTCCACTTT,CASSLNTYLRDSPLHF
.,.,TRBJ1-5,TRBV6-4,TGTGCCAGCAGTCGTCGAAGGGGAGGGGATCAGCCCCAGCATTTT,CASSRRRGGDQPQHF
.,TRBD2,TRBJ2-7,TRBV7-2,TGTGCCAGCAGCTTAGGGCTAGCGGTCTACGAGCAGTACTTC,CASSLGLAVYEQYF
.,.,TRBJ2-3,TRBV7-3,TGTGCCAGCAGCTTATTTCCCGCAGATACGCAGTATTTT,CASSLFPADTQYF
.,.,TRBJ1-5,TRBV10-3,TGTGCCATCTCCAGTGGGGGGATTAATCAGCCCCAGCATTTT,CAISSGGINQPQHF
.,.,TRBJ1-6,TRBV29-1,TGCAGCGTTGTAACTCTCCTGCCGGGGGTCCATTCACCCCTCCACTTT,CSVVTLLPGVHSPLHF
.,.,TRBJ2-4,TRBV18,TGTGCCAGCTCACCCGCTAGTAACATTCAGTACTTC,CASSPASNIQYF
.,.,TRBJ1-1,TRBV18,TGTGCCAGCTCACCACCGGCAGGTCAGGGGACTGAAGCTTTCTTT,CASSPPAGQGTEAFF
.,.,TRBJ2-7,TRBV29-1,TGCAGCGTTGAAGATCCGGGAAGAGGCTACGAGCAGTACTTC,CSVEDPGRGYEQYF
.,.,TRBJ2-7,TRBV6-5,TGTGCCAGCAGTTACTCCGTCGGACAGATTTTCTATCAGCAGTACTTC,CASSYSVGQIFYQQYF
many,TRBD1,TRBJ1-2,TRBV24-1,TGTGCCACCAGTGATTGGGACAGGGGGCATGGCTACACCTTC,CATSDWDRGHGYTF
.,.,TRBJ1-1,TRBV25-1,TGTGCCAGCAGAAACCCAGGCATTTTGAACACTGAAGCTTTCTTT,CASRNPGILNTEAFF
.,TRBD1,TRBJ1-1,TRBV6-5,TGTGCCAGCAGTTACTCGAGACAGGGGGTGACTGAAGCTTTCTTT,CASSYSRQGVTEAFF
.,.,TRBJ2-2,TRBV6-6,TGTGCCAGCAGTTTGAGACAGCCAGACTCCGGGGAGCTGTTTTTT,CASSLRQPDSGELFF
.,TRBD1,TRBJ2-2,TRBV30,TGTGCCTGGAGTCAGGGGGCCGGGGAGCTGTTTTTT,CAWSQGAGELFF